This TCR beta chain emerged from a study of CD8 T cells in Susac syndrome (dated by TCRdb to between 2018 and 2021). Study-wide context: Repertoire sequencing was used to test whether CD8+ T cell activation and differentiation in Susac syndrome was antigen driven. Clonality of the CD8+ T cell repertoire was compared between around 13 healthy donors, approximately 14 Susac syndrome patients and 15 multiple sclerosis patients.

Concerning this clonotype itself: Its antigen remains undetermined. It has no much larger one-base neighbor in the sample; base qualities were not kept.

RNA was extracted using the RNeasy kit, and roughly 0.5 to 1 microgram was reverse transcribed with random hexamers. TCR beta CDR3 regions were amplified with the immunoSEQ multiplex PCR assay covering 54 Vbeta and 13 Jbeta segments. PCR amplification bias was corrected using a synthetic template baseline for primer optimization and computational correction. Per the source publication's procedure: Only productive sequences were kept, with reads annotated to V, D and J genes according to IMGT and analyzed in immunoSEQ Analyzer. To calculate clonality, Shannon entropy was normalized by log2 of the number of productive unique sequences and then subtracted from one. For each patient and control, public and private clones were evaluated within the 100 most prevalent clones. Clones were defined as Susac-specific when absent from the healthy and MS cohorts, from over 950 published viral clones and from other ImmuneACCESS disease sequences. TCRdb reprocessing: public reads trimmed at Q25 with fastp, clones called with MiXCR, in-frame beta chains kept. CDR3 protein duplicates are merged, each entry listing the most common genes and DNA. TCRdb's processing, not the authors' own work, is the source of the V and J calls. The sample yields 170,000 or so distinct CDR3 sequences; around 96% were counted once. The top ten clones comprise around 0.15% of the sample.

Peripheral blood CD8+ and CD4+ T cells from healthy donors, Susac syndrome patients and multiple sclerosis patients were profiled using high-throughput TCR beta sequencing. Multiple sclerosis controls were treatment-naive patients with stable or active relapsing-remitting disease fulfilling revised McDonald criteria. Bulk CD8+ and CD4+ T cells were purified by magnetic negative isolation, whereas CD8+ TEMRA cells were enriched by FACS. Blood was drawn into EDTA tubes, processed within 24 hours, and PBMCs were isolated by density gradient centrifugation. PBMCs intended for TCR sequencing were cryopreserved in liquid nitrogen and were subsequently thawed in a 37 degrees C water bath. The sorted or isolated CD4+, CD8+ and CD8+ TEMRA cells reached a purity of at least 90%. Relative to germline, V is 9 bases shorter and J is 0 bases shorter, with 9 bases between their ends. The germline V gene (reference sequence) sets CDR1 to LNHDA and CDR2 to SQIVND. From cysteine to phenylalanine, the CDR3 is 13 amino acids long. CDR3 DNA only is kept here, 39 bases in frame from base 1.

What the work shows at the level of the full study, not this receptor alone: The number of individuals in the TCR sequencing and HLA analysis was acknowledged as relatively small.

Here the chain combines TRBV19 and TRBJ2-1; the D gene cannot be named for sure. The TCR was taken from a human donor with multiple sclerosis. Sequencing input: CD8+ T cells from PBMCs. The DNA sequence is TGTGCCAGCGGGTGGAGCTCCTACAATGAGCAGTTCTTC. Its translation is CASGWSSYNEQFF.